This T cell receptor beta chain was recovered during a study of blood T cell repertoires in COVID-19. The repertoire was sequenced with immunoSEQ multiplex PCR; TCRdb's copy has only in-frame clones and lacks some. This table holds 150,000 to 200,000 clones, 88% found once. Germline lookup yields CDR1 SGHDT and CDR2 YYEEEE. Trimming cost V 6 bases and J 2 bases; bases outside gene matches: 11. This CDR3 spans 15 amino acids. The source is a woman aged 18-30 years who had recovered from COVID-19. This chain uses TRBV5-6 with TRBJ2-7, with TRBD1 matching 7 bases. Sequencing was performed on PBMCs or T cells enriched from blood (not recorded which). The DNA for the CDR3 is TGTGCCAGCACCCTTGACAGGGTAGGGACCTACGAGCAGTACTTC. Protein product: CASTLDRVGTYEQYF.